These 22 T cell receptor beta chains were all obtained from the same sample, sequenced in a study of cytomegalovirus exposure and HLA in healthy donors. A multiplex PCR was run with 60 Vbeta primers and 13 Jbeta primers. Profiling relied on immunoSEQ multiplex PCR, and the TCRdb table lists in-frame clones only, not all of them. The sample carries 140,000 to 150,000 clones, around 80% recorded once. The sample taken for sequencing was PBMCs. These receptors originate from a woman in her 30s in good health and CMV-seronegative.

In its sample, this clone was seen a few times. This sequence joins TRBV6-6 and TRBJ2-7, with TRBD2 identical over 9 bases. This CDR3 contains 15 residues. V lost 2 bases, J lost 3 bases, and 5 bases stayed unmatched. From germline, CDR1 is MNHNY and CDR2 SVGAGI (reference sequence). DNA for the CDR3: TGTGCCAGCAGTTACCCTCAGACTAGCGGCTACGAGCAGTACTTC. Amino acid sequence: CASSYPQTSGYEQYF.

The rearrangement uses TRBV4-2 and TRBJ2-7; D not resolved. Trimming pared 0 bases from V and 7 bases from J, leaving 10 bases between. Looked up from germline, CDR1 is LGHNA and CDR2 is YNFKEQ. The CDR3 spans 13 residues. CDR3 bases: TGTGCCAGCAGCCAAGACCCAGAAACAGAGCAGTACTTC. As protein: CASSQDPETEQYF.

The rearrangement joins TRBV30 to TRBJ1-4, with a weak D call TRBD1 (5 bases). Germline CDR1 reads GTSNPN; CDR2 reads SVGIG (reference sequence). CDR3 size: 14 residues. V lost 3 bases and J 4 bases, leaving 12 bases between the germline ends. The CDR3 loop is CAWSTGHINEKLFF. The DNA of the CDR3 is TGTGCCTGGAGCACCGGACACATTAATGAAAAACTGTTTTTT.

This clone was seen only once. The CDR3 sequence is CATQLGSQPQHF. The CDR3 DNA reads as TGTGCCACCCAGCTGGGGAGTCAGCCCCAGCATTTT. The gene calls are TRBV19 and TRBJ1-5; the D is unclear. This CDR3 is built from 12 residues. Trimming cost V 10 bases and J 6 bases, with 13 bases left between them. Germline assignment: CDR1 LNHDA and CDR2 SQIVND (reference sequence).

The gene calls are TRBV9 and TRBJ2-3; the D is unclear. The germline V and J ends were trimmed by 0 bases and 5 bases, with 7 bases remaining between them. From germline, CDR1 is SGDLS and CDR2 YYNGEE. The CDR3 has 13 amino acids. The CDR3 is CASSVGDRDTQYF. DNA of the CDR3: TGTGCCAGCAGCGTAGGAGATAGAGATACGCAGTATTTT.

The chain links TRBV11-2 to TRBJ1-6, with TRBD1 matching over 7 bases. V shed 3 bases, J shed 10 bases, and the junction held 6 bases outside the gene matches. CDR1 and CDR2 (germline): SGHAT, FQNNGV. This CDR3 region has 14 residues. The CDR3 sequence: CASSFDRVGSPLHF. CDR3 nucleotide sequence: TGTGCCAGCAGCTTCGACAGGGTAGGGTCACCCCTCCACTTT.

The gene calls are TRBV5-4 and TRBJ1-1; weak D call: TRBD1 (6 bases). The CDR3 extends over 15 amino acids. Germline V gene data show CDR1 as SGHNT and CDR2 as YYREEE (reference sequence). Deletions cut 2 bases from V and 5 bases from J, with 16 bases between. CDR3 coding DNA: TGTGCCAGCAGCTTAGGAACAGGGTCGGGAACTGAAGCTTTCTTT. This gives the protein CASSLGTGSGTEAFF.

This sequence joins TRBV5-4 and TRBJ1-5, with D unclear. The CDR3 sequence is 15 residues long. Trimming took off 0 bases at V and 0 bases at J, with 7 bases between the two ends. Germline V gene data show CDR1 as SGHNT and CDR2 as YYREEE (reference sequence). The CDR3 loop reads CASSLGGNSNQPQHF. CDR3 nucleotides: TGTGCCAGCAGCTTGGGCGGAAATAGCAATCAGCCCCAGCATTTT. Drawing the rest from reference TRBV5-4 and TRBJ1-5, the complete variable domain is ETGVTQSPTHLIKTRGQQVTLRCSSQSGHNTVSWYQQALGQGPQFIFQYYREEENGRGNFPPRFSGLQFPNYSSELNVNALELDDSALYLCASSLGGNSNQPQHFGDGTRLSIL.

The rearrangement links TRBV20-1 to TRBJ2-5; no clear D gene. Germline V gene lookup returns CDR1 DFQATT and CDR2 SNEGSKA (reference sequence). Trimming shortened V by 8 bases and J by 4 bases, and 11 bases separated the two germline ends. The CDR3 spans 11 residues. This CDR3 is CSPKPGETQYF. Here the CDR3 DNA reads TGCAGTCCGAAGCCAGGAGAGACCCAGTACTTC.

The chain couples TRBV5-1 to TRBJ2-2; 8 nucleotides match TRBD2. The trim removed 0 bases at V and 1 base at J, leaving 5 bases unmatched. The CDR3 is 17 residues long. The germline gives CDR1 SGHRS, CDR2 YFSETQ. The CDR3 region is CASSLGRGGLNTGELFF. DNA of the CDR3: TGCGCCAGCAGCTTGGGCCGGGGGGGATTGAACACCGGGGAGCTGTTTTTT.

The chain employs TRBV15 and TRBJ1-5; 7 bases are shared with TRBD1. The CDR3 length is 16 residues. Trimming took 1 base from V and 6 from J; bases not matched to a gene: 9. From germline, CDR1 is LNHNV and CDR2 YYDKDF (reference sequence). The CDR3 is CATSRGGQPGGQPQHF. The DNA of the CDR3 is TGTGCCACCAGCAGAGGGGGACAGCCAGGGGGTCAGCCCCAGCATTTT.

This clone has at least ten counts. V is TRBV7-9 and J is TRBJ2-7; possibly TRBD2 for D (6 bases). The CDR3 has 13 amino acids. Trimming pared 5 bases from V and 2 bases from J, leaving 10 bases between. The germline gives CDR1 SEHNR, CDR2 FQNEAQ (reference sequence). The CDR3 region is CASSPGLPYEQYF. In DNA form, the CDR3 reads TGTGCCAGCAGCCCGGGACTGCCCTACGAGCAGTACTTC.

The chain employs TRBV27 and TRBJ2-7; no clear D. V was trimmed by 2 bases and J by 6 bases, leaving 11 bases between them. The CDR3 sequence is 13 residues long. Germline CDR1 MNHEY, CDR2 SMNVEV (reference sequence). CDR3 amino acids: CASSLSEHGEQYF. The CDR3, as DNA: TGTGCCAGCAGTTTAAGCGAGCACGGCGAGCAGTACTTC.

CDR3: CASSFSSGGVQETQYF. CDR3 coding DNA: TGTGCCAGCAGCTTCTCTAGCGGGGGGGTCCAAGAGACCCAGTACTTC. The gene calls are TRBV7-2 and TRBJ2-5; TRBD2 aligns across 12 bases. Trimming took 3 bases from V and 1 from J; bases not matched to a gene: 3. This CDR3 is built from 16 residues. Looked up from germline, CDR1 is SGHTA and CDR2 is FQGNSA.

The chain uses TRBV5-6 and TRBJ2-1; D gene unclear. Germline CDR1 and CDR2: SGHDT and YYEEEE. V lost 0 bases and J 8 bases, leaving 6 bases between the germline ends. This CDR3 region has 12 residues. Written as DNA, the CDR3 is TGTGCCAGCAGCTTGGAGCCGGATGAGCAGTTCTTC. It translates to CASSLEPDEQFF.

V and J are TRBV2 and TRBJ2-7; the D gene is possibly TRBD1 (6 bases). Germline loops: CDR1 SNHLY, CDR2 FYNNEI. V lost 10 bases and J lost 1, with 17 bases in between. The CDR3 is made up of 14 amino acids. The CDR3 spells CATNSGTFSYEQYF. The CDR3 nucleotides read TGTGCCACCAACAGTGGGACATTTTCCTACGAGCAGTACTTC.

The chain employs TRBV28 and TRBJ2-1, with 8 nucleotides matching TRBD1. Germline V gene lookup returns CDR1 MDHEN and CDR2 SYDVKM. V lost 3 bases to trimming and J lost 9 bases; unmatched junction nucleotides: 7. This CDR3 has 14 residues. In DNA form, the CDR3 reads TGTGCCAGCAGTTTGCGACAGGGGCGAGGTGAGCAGTTCTTC. Translating gives CASSLRQGRGEQFF.

V gene TRBV10-2 combines with J gene TRBJ1-6; D may be TRBD1 (6 bases). Germline CDR1 is WSHSY and CDR2 is SAAADI. The CDR3 sequence is 14 residues long. Trimming pared 5 bases from V and 6 bases from J, leaving 11 bases between. CDR3 bases: TGCGCCAGCAGTCCGAGGACAGTTAATTCACCCCTCCACTTT. Translating it yields CASSPRTVNSPLHF.

The rearrangement uses TRBV20-1 and TRBJ2-2, with a possible D match to TRBD1 (5 bases). CDR1 is DFQATT and CDR2 is SNEGSKA in the germline V gene (reference sequence). V lost 6 bases, J lost 5 bases, and 7 bases lay in between. CDR3 length equals 11 residues. The CDR3 bases are TGCAGTGCAAAGGGGACCGGGGAGCTGTTTTTT. This codes for CSAKGTGELFF.

The chain has TRBV7-9 and TRBJ2-3; 11 bases match TRBD1. J gave up 5 bases and V 4 bases, and 5 bases lay outside the gene matches. The CDR3 extends over 15 amino acids. The germline V gene encodes CDR1 SEHNR and CDR2 FQNEAQ (reference sequence). CDR3 sequence: CASSSDRGREDTQYF. The CDR3 DNA is TGTGCCAGCAGCTCGGACAGGGGGCGGGAAGATACGCAGTATTTT.

This clone occurred a few times. The rearrangement links TRBV29-1 to TRBJ1-5; D may be TRBD1 (6 bases). Per the germline V gene, CDR1 is SQVTM and CDR2 is ANQGSEA. The CDR3 contains 13 residues. V was pared by 4 bases and J by 5 bases, with 12 bases between. The DNA for the CDR3 is TGCAGCGTTGGGGGGGGCGCAGATCAGCCCCAGCATTTT. Translation gives CSVGGGADQPQHF.

The rearrangement links TRBV19 to TRBJ2-7, with a weak D call TRBD2 (7 bases). Trimming pared 6 bases from V and 6 bases from J, leaving 15 bases between. Per germline, CDR1 LNHDA and CDR2 SQIVND (reference sequence). The length of the CDR3 is 13 residues. The CDR3 nucleotides are TGTGCCAGTAGAGGGGGGGGCGGCGGCGAGCAGTACTTC. Residues: CASRGGGGGEQYF.